This T cell receptor beta chain was recovered during a study of chemoradiotherapy in HPV16-positive cancers. Overall study results and limits: Candidate HPV-specific clones and E7-related TCR motifs grew in tumor during treatment. Better recurrence-free survival went with HPV-responsive T-cell expansion in HPV16-positive patients.

Trimming stripped 3 bases from V and 1 base from J, with 18 bases between. The CDR3 loop spans 17 amino acids. CDR1 SGHTA and CDR2 FQGTGA come from the germline V gene. As for this clone: Its specificity is unknown.

Only in-frame clones appear in the TCRdb table, and some are missing; sequencing was by immunoSEQ multiplex PCR. There are about 68,000 clones in the sample; approximately 91% occur only once, and 4% to 5% lies in the top ten. The rearrangement joins TRBV7-3 to TRBJ1-2; D is possibly TRBD1 (6 bases). The receptor comes from a human donor with HPV-associated anogenital cancer. Sequencing was performed on blood, taken from a patient who underwent chemoradiotherapy. The CDR3 region is CASSLGKPQGINYGYTF. DNA for the CDR3: TGTGCCAGCAGCTTGGGGAAACCCCAGGGGATTAACTATGGCTACACCTTC. Using reference TRBV7-3 and TRBJ1-2 for the parts outside the CDR3, the full variable domain is GAGVSQTPSNKVTEKGKYVELRCDPISGHTALYWYRQSLGQGPEFLIYFQGTGAADDSGLPNDRFFAVRPEGSVSTLKIQRTERGDSAVYLCASSLGKPQGINYGYTFGSGTRLTVV.